Below, 14 T cell receptor beta chains from the same sample are listed, as sequenced in a study of blood T cell repertoires in COVID-19 (dated by TCRdb to the early 2020s). Library preparation used the immunoSEQ multiplex PCR assay. This is the immuneACCESS table as TCRdb keeps it, with only in-frame sequences that have V and J called. A part of the clones is gone; compared with another copy, unresolved V genes explain less than half, and the rest is unexplained. This sample gives around 230,000 clones in total; over 70% of them show up just once. The ten largest account for around 25% of the sample. Sequencing used peripheral blood. Receptor source: a man aged 35-49 years with acute or convalescent COVID-19.

The V call is TRBV10-2, the J call TRBJ2-2, with D maybe TRBD1 (6 bases). Trimming removed 6 bases at V and 7 bases at J, with 15 bases between. Germline lookup yields CDR1 WSHSY and CDR2 SAAADI. This CDR3 is 14 amino acids long. The CDR3 spells CASSLNRVGGELFF. DNA of the CDR3: TGCGCCAGCAGCCTTAACAGGGTGGGCGGGGAGCTGTTTTTT.

The CDR3 region is CASSSGGGGPADTQYF. The CDR3 DNA is TGTGCCAGCAGCTCCGGTGGGGGAGGGCCCGCAGATACGCAGTATTTT. J is TRBJ2-3 and V is TRBV11-3; 7 bases map to TRBD2. Germline V gives CDR1 SGHNT, CDR2 YENEEA. V was pared by 4 bases and J by 4 bases, with 11 bases of the junction left unmatched. CDR3 length: 16 residues. Variable domain in full (rest from reference TRBV11-3 and TRBJ2-3): EAGVVQSPRYKIIEKKQPVAFWCNPISGHNTLYWYLQNLGQGPELLIRYENEEAVDDSQLPKDRFSAERLKGVDSTLKIQPAELGDSAVYLCASSSGGGGPADTQYFGPGTRLTVL.

This chain links TRBV3-1 (or the pseudogene TRBV3-2) with TRBJ2-1; D possibly corresponds to TRBD2 (5 bases). Germline values: CDR1 LGHDT, CDR2 YNNKEL (reference sequence). This CDR3 is 17 amino acids long. V was pared by 4 bases and J by 0 bases, with 16 bases between. CDR3 protein: CASSPNLADYSYNEQFF. The CDR3 bases are TGTGCCAGCAGCCCTAACCTAGCTGACTACTCCTACAATGAGCAGTTCTTC.

The V call is TRBV19, the J call TRBJ2-5; TRBD1 aligns across 9 bases. The CDR3 is 16 residues long. CDR1 is LNHDA, CDR2 SQIVND, per germline (reference sequence). V dropped 4 bases and J dropped 5; count of bases not matched to a gene: 11. This CDR3 is CASSTLQGQGGETQYF. The DNA of the CDR3 is TGTGCCAGTAGTACGCTTCAGGGACAGGGAGGGGAGACCCAGTACTTC.

CDR3 residues: CASSIRGQGRGYTF. The CDR3, as DNA: TGTGCCAGTAGTATACGGGGACAGGGGAGAGGCTACACCTTC. V and J are TRBV19 and TRBJ1-2; 10 positions match TRBD1. The CDR3 spans 14 residues. Germline V CDR1 and CDR2: LNHDA, SQIVND (reference sequence). V shed 2 bases, J shed 8 bases, and the junction held 5 bases outside the gene matches.

This clone was counted once. A read error may account for a junction end that differs from germline. This chain joins TRBV2 and TRBJ2-7, with 9 bases aligning to TRBD2. Germline V CDR1 and CDR2: SNHLY, FYNNEI. CDR3 length: 14 amino acids. The CDR3 spells CASKPGTSSHEQYF. In DNA form, the CDR3 reads TGTGCCAGCAAACCGGGGACTAGCTCCCACGAGCAGTACTTC.

The rearrangement joins TRBV7-2 to TRBJ1-6; 10 bases align to TRBD1. V lost 5 bases, J lost 7 bases, and 2 bases stayed unmatched. CDR1 and CDR2 from the germline V gene are SGHTA and FQGNSA. The CDR3 spans 14 residues. The CDR3 DNA reads TGTGCCAGCAGCCCGGGACAGGGGAATTCACCCCTCCACTTT. It yields the protein CASSPGQGNSPLHF.

The count of this clone is one. The chain employs TRBV19 and TRBJ2-3; possibly TRBD1 for D (5 bases). V lost 6 bases and J 2 bases, leaving 12 bases between the germline ends. The germline V gene has CDR1 LNHDA and CDR2 SQIVND (reference sequence). The CDR3 is made up of 14 amino acids. The CDR3 coding sequence is TGTGCCAGTAGCCCAAGGACATACACAGATACGCAGTATTTT. Residues: CASSPRTYTDTQYF. Together with reference TRBV19 and TRBJ2-3, the CDR3 gives the full variable domain: DGGITQSPKYLFRKEGQNVTLSCEQNLNHDAMYWYRQDPGQGLRLIYYSQIVNDFQKGDIAEGYSVSREKKESFPLTVTSAQKNPTAFYLCASSPRTYTDTQYFGPGTRLTVL.

The chain has TRBV2 and TRBJ2-5; TRBD2 agrees at 8 bases. Germline V gives CDR1 SNHLY, CDR2 FYNNEI. The CDR3 contains 15 residues. The V gene end was trimmed by 6 bases and the J gene end by 5 bases; junction bases not matched to a gene: 11. CDR3 coding DNA: TGTGCCAGCAGCAAGAGCGGGAGAGATGGGGAGACCCAGTACTTC. The encoded protein is CASSKSGRDGETQYF.

V gene TRBV20-1 combines with J gene TRBJ1-3; D is ambiguous. The CDR3 runs 13 residues. Germline CDR1 reads DFQATT; CDR2 reads SNEGSKA (reference sequence). Trimming removed 3 bases at V and 6 bases at J, with 12 bases between. The CDR3 DNA reads as TGCAGTGCTAGTAGTGGGAGTTTAAACACCATATATTTT. Amino acids: CSASSGSLNTIYF.

The chain employs TRBV5-1 and TRBJ2-6; TRBD1 matches 8 bases. After removal of 2 bases from V and 1 base from J, the junction contained 5 bases not matched to a gene. Germline CDR1 SGHRS, CDR2 YFSETQ. The CDR3 has 17 residues. The CDR3 loop reads CASSFLTGVSGANVLTF. CDR3 coding DNA: TGCGCCAGCAGCTTTCTGACAGGGGTGTCTGGGGCCAACGTCCTGACTTTC.

This clone was seen a few times. Written as DNA, the CDR3 is TGTGCCTGGAGTACCGGGACAGGGGGCCCACCCCTCCACTTT. Translation: CAWSTGTGGPPLHF. This chain links TRBV30 with TRBJ1-6, with 12 bases aligning to TRBD1. The V segment lost 2 bases and the J segment 11 bases; nucleotides outside the gene matches: 4. Germline CDR1 GTSNPN, CDR2 SVGIG (reference sequence). This CDR3 has 14 residues.

The rearrangement uses TRBV29-1 and TRBJ1-2; 9 positions agree with TRBD1. CDR1 is SQVTM and CDR2 is ANQGSEA in the germline V gene. The CDR3 extends over 13 amino acids. V shed 8 bases, J shed 4 bases, and the junction held 8 bases outside the gene matches. The CDR3 nucleotides are TGCAGCCCGGGTACAGGGGGCAGCTATGGCTACACCTTC. It codes for CSPGTGGSYGYTF.

This chain links TRBV19 with TRBJ2-2; the D gene is possibly TRBD2 (6 bases). The germline CDR1 and CDR2 sequences are LNHDA and SQIVND (reference sequence). The CDR3 has 16 amino acids. V lost 2 bases and J lost 8, with 18 bases in between. In nucleotides, the CDR3 is TGTGCCAGTAGTATAAATGGCGGGATGAGTTATGGGGAGCTGTTTTTT. The encoded protein is CASSINGGMSYGELFF.